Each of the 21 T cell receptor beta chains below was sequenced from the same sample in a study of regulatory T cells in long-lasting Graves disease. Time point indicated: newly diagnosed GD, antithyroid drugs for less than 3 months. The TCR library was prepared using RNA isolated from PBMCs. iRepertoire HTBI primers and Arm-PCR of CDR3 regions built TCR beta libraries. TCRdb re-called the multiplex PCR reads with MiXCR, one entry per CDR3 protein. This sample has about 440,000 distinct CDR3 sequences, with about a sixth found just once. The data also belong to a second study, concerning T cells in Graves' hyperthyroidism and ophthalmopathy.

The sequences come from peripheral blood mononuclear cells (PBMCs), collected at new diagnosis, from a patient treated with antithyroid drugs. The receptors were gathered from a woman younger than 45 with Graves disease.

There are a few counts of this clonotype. The CDR3 protein is CSVPGQGSSYEQYF. CDR3 sequence (DNA): TGCAGTGTCCCGGGACAGGGGAGCTCCTACGAGCAGTACTTC. The rearrangement uses TRBV20-1 and TRBJ2-7; 10 positions agree with TRBD1. V lost 7 bases to trimming and J lost 0 bases; unmatched junction nucleotides: 6. The CDR3 is 14 residues long. Germline loops: CDR1 DFQATT, CDR2 SNEGSKA (reference sequence).

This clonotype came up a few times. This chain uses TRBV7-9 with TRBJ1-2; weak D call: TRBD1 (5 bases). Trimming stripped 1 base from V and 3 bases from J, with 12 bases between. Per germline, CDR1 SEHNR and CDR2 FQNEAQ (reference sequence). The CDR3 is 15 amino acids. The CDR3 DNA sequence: TGTGCCAGCAGCTTAGAGGTCCAGGGACACTATGGCTACACCTTC. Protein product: CASSLEVQGHYGYTF.

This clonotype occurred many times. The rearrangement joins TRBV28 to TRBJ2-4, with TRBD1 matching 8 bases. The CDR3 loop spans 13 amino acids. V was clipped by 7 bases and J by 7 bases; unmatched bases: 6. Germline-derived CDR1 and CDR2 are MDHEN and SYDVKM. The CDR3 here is CASTRQGNNIQYF. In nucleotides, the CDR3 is TGTGCCAGCACTCGACAGGGGAATAACATTCAGTACTTC.

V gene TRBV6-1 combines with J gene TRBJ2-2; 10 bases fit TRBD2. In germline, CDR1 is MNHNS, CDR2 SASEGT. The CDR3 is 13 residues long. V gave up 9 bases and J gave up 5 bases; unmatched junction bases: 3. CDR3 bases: TGTGCCAGAGGGACTAGCGCGACCGGGGAGCTGTTTTTT. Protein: CARGTSATGELFF.

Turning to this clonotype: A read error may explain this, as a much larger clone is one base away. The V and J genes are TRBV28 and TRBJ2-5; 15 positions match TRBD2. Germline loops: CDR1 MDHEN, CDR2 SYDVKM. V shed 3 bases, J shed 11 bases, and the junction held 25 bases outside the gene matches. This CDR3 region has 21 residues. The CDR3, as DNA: TGTGCCAGCAGTTTCGGGGGGACTAGCGGGAGGCAGGTAGGAAGGGTCAATGAGCAGTACTTC. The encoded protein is CASSFGGTSGRQVGRVNEQYF.

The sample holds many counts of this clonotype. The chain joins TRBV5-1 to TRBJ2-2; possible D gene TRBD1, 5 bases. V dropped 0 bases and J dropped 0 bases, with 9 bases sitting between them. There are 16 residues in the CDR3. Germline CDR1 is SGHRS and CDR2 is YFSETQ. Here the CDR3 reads CASSLAGHPNTGELFF. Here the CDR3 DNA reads TGCGCCAGCAGCTTGGCTGGACACCCGAACACCGGGGAGCTGTTTTTT.

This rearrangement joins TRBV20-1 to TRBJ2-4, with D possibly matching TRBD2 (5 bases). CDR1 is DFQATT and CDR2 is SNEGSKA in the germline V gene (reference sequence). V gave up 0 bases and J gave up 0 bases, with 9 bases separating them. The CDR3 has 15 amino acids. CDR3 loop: CSARDRGLAKNIQYF. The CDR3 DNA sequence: TGCAGTGCTAGAGATCGGGGTTTAGCCAAAAACATTCAGTACTTC.

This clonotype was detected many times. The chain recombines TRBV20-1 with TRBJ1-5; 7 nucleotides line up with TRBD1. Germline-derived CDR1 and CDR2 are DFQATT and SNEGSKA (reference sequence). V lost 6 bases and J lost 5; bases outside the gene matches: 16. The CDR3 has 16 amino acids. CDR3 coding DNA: TGCAGTGCCCAGATCCCCCGGGACAGCAAGTATCAGCCCCAGCATTTT. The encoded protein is CSAQIPRDSKYQPQHF.

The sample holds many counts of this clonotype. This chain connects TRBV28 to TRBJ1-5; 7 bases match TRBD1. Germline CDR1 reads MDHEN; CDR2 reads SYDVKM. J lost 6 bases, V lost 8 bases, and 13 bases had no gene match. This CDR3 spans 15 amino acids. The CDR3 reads CASGRKGAGGQPQHF. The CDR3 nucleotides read TGTGCCAGCGGGCGGAAGGGGGCCGGCGGTCAGCCCCAGCATTTT.

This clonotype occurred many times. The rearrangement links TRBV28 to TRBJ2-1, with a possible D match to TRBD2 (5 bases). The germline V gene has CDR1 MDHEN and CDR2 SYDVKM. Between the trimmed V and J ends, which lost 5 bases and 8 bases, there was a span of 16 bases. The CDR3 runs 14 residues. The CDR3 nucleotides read TGTGCCAGCAGTCCACGGGGTAGGTCGGATGAGCAGTTCTTC. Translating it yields CASSPRGRSDEQFF.

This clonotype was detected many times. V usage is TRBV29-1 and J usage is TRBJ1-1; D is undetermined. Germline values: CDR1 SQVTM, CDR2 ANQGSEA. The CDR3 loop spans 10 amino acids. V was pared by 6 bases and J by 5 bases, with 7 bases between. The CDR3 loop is CSVSWTEAFF. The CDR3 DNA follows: TGCAGCGTGTCCTGGACTGAAGCTTTCTTT.

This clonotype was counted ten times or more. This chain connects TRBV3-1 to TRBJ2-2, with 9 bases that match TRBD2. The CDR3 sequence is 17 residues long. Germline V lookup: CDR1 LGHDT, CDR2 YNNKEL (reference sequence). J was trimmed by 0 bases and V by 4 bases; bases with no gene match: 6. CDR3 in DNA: TGTGCCAGCAGCCCCCCTGGCGGGAGGGCGAACACCGGGGAGCTGTTTTTT. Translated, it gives CASSPPGGRANTGELFF. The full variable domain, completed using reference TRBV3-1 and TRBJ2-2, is DTAVSQTPKYLVTQMGNDKSIKCEQNLGHDTMYWYKQDSKKFLKIMFSYNNKELIINETVPNRFSPKSPDKAHLNLHINSLELGDSAVYFCASSPPGGRANTGELFFGEGSRLTVL.

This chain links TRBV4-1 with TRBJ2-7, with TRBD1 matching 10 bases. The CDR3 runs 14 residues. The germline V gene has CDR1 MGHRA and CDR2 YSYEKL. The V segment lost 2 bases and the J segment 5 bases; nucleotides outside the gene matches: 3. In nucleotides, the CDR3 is TGCGCCAGCAGCCAAAAGGGGACAGGGGACGAGCAGTACTTC. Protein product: CASSQKGTGDEQYF.

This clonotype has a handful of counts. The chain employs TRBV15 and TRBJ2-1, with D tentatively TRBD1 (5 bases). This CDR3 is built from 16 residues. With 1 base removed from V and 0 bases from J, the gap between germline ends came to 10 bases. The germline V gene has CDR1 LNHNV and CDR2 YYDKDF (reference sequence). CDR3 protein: CATSRGRGSSYNEQFF. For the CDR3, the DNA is TGTGCCACCAGCAGAGGAAGGGGAAGCTCCTACAATGAGCAGTTCTTC.

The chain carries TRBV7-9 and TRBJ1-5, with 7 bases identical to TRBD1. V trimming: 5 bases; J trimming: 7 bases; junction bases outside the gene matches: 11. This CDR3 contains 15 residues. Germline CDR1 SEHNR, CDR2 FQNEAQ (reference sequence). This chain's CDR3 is CASSPPGQPQQPQHF. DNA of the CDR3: TGTGCCAGCAGCCCCCCGGGACAGCCGCAGCAGCCCCAGCATTTT.

The CDR3 DNA follows: TGTGCCATCAGTGAGTCGAAATTAGGGCCGCAGTATTTT. It is translated as CAISESKLGPQYF. The chain has TRBV10-3 and TRBJ2-3; D is uncertain. The CDR3 is 13 residues long. Germline V CDR1 and CDR2: ENHRY, SYGVKD. V lost 0 bases to trimming and J lost 10 bases, with 11 bases between them.

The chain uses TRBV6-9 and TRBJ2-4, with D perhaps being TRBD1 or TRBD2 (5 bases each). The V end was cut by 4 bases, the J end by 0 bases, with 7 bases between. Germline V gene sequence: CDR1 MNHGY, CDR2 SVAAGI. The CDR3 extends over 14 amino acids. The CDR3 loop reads CASSSGAAKNIQYF. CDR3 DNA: TGTGCCAGCAGTTCCGGGGCAGCCAAAAACATTCAGTACTTC.

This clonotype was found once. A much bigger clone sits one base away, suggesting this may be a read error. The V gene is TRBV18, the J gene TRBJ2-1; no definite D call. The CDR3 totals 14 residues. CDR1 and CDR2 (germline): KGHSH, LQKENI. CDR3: CASSPPSRDNEPFF. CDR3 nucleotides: TGTGCCAGCTCACCACCTTCCCGAGACAATGAGCCGTTCTTC. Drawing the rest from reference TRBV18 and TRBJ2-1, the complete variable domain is NAGVMQNPRHLVRRRGQEARLRCSPMKGHSHVYWYRQLPEEGLKFMVYLQKENIIDESGMPKERFSAEFPKEGPSILRIQQVVRGDSAAYFCASSPPSRDNEPFFGPGTRLTVL.

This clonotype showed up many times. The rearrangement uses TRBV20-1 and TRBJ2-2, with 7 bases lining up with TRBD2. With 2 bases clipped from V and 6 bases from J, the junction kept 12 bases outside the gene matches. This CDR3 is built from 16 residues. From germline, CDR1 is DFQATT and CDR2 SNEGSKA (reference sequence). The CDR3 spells CSARRQRDWYSGELFF. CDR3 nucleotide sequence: TGCAGTGCTAGACGCCAGCGGGATTGGTATTCCGGGGAGCTGTTTTTT.

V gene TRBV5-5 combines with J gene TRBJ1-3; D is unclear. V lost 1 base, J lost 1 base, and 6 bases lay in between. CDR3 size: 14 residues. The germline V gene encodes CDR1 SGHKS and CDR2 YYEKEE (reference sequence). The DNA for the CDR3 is TGTGCCAGCAGCTTGAGAGTTTCTGGAAACACCATATATTTT. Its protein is CASSLRVSGNTIYF.

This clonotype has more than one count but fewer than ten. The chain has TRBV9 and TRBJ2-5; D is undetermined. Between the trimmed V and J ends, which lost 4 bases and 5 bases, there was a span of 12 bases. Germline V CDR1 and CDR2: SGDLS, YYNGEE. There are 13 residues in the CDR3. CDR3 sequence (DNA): TGTGCCAGCAGCCCCCGTCCCATGGAGACCCAGTACTTC. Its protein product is CASSPRPMETQYF.